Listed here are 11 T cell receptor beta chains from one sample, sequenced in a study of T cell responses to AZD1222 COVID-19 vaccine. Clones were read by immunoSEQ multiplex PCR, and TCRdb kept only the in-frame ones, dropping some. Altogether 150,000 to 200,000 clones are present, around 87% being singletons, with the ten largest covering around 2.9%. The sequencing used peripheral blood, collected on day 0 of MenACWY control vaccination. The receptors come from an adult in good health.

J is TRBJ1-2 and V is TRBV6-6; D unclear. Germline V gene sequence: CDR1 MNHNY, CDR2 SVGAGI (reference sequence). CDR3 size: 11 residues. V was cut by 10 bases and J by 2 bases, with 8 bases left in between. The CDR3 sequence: CATAKNYGYTF. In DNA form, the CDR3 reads TGTGCCACCGCTAAGAACTATGGCTACACCTTC.

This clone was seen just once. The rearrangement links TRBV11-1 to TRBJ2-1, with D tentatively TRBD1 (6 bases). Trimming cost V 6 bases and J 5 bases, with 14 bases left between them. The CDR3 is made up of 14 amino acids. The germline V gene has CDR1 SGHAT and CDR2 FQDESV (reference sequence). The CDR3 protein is CASRTGFSDNEQFF. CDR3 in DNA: TGTGCCAGCAGAACAGGGTTTAGTGACAATGAGCAGTTCTTC.

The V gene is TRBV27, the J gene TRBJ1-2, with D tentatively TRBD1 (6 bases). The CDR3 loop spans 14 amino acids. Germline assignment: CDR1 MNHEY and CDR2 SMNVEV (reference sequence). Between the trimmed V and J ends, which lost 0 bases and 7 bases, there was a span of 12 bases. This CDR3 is CASSLSLGGTGYTF. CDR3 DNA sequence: TGTGCCAGCAGTTTATCGCTAGGGGGGACTGGCTACACCTTC.

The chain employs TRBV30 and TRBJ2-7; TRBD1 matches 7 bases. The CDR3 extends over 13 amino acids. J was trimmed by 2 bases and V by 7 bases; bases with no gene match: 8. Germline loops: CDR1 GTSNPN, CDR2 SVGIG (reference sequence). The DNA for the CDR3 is TGTGCCTCAGAGACAGGGATAACCTACGAGCAGTACTTC. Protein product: CASETGITYEQYF.

CDR3 nucleotides: TGTGCCAGCAGCGCAAGGGGCACTGAAGCTTTCTTT. It is translated as CASSARGTEAFF. This chain connects TRBV3-1 (or the pseudogene TRBV3-2) to TRBJ1-1; possibly TRBD1 for D (5 bases). Trimming pared 5 bases from V and 4 bases from J, leaving 8 bases between. The CDR3 spans 12 residues. Germline V gene data show CDR1 as LGHDT and CDR2 as YNNKEL (reference sequence).

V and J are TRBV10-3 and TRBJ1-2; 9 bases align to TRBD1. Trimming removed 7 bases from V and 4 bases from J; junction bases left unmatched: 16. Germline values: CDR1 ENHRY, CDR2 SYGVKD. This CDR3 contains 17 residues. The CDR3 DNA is TGTGCCATCAAAACCGGGACAGGGTTGGAAAACTCCTATGGCTACACCTTC. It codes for CAIKTGTGLENSYGYTF.

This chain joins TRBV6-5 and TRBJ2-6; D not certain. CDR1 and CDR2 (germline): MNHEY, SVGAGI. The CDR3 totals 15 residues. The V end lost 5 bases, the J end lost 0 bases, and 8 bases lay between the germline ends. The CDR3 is CASSTLSSGANVLTF. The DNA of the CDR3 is TGTGCCAGCAGTACCCTCTCCTCTGGGGCCAACGTCCTGACTTTC.

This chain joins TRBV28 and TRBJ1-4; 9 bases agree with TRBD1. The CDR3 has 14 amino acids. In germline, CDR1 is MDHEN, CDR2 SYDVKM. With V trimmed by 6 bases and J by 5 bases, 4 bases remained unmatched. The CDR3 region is CASSRQGVNEKLFF. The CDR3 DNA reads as TGTGCCAGCAGCCGACAGGGGGTAAATGAAAAACTGTTTTTT.

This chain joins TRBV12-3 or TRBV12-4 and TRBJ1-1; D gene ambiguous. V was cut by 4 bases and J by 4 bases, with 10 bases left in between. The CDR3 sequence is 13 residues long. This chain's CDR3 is CASSYELVTEAFF. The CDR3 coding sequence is TGTGCCAGCAGTTATGAGCTCGTCACTGAAGCTTTCTTT.

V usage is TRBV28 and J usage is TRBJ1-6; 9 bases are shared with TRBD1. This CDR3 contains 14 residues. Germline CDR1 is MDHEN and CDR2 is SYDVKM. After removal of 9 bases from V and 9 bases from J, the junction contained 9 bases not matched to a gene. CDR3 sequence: CASTNRGQISPLHF. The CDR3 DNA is TGTGCCAGTACCAACAGGGGGCAGATTTCACCCCTCCACTTT.

CDR3 DNA sequence: TGTGCCAGCAGTTTACTGGGCGCGTATGGCTACACCTTC. Translation: CASSLLGAYGYTF. The chain recombines TRBV28 with TRBJ1-2; D not resolved. This CDR3 region has 13 residues. The germline V and J ends were trimmed by 2 bases and 5 bases, with 9 bases remaining between them. CDR1 is MDHEN and CDR2 is SYDVKM in the germline V gene.